A single sample is the source of the 13 T cell receptor beta chains below, sequenced in a study of T cell responses to AZD1222 COVID-19 vaccine. The repertoire was sequenced with immunoSEQ multiplex PCR; TCRdb's copy has only in-frame clones and lacks some. This table holds fewer than 130,000 clones, approximately 85% found once. Sequencing was performed on peripheral blood, taken on day 0 of AZD1222 vaccination. The receptors were sampled from an adult in good health.

The J gene is TRBJ2-2, the V gene TRBV7-2; D is possibly TRBD1 or TRBD2 (5 bases each). The V gene's germline CDR1 is SGHTA and CDR2 FQGNSA. V was clipped by 6 bases and J by 0 bases, with 23 bases between them. There are 19 residues in the CDR3. The CDR3 reads CASRSSGWQGIPNTGELFF. The CDR3 nucleotides are TGTGCCAGCAGGTCCTCGGGGTGGCAGGGCATCCCGAACACCGGGGAGCTGTTTTTT.

The V and J genes are TRBV10-3 and TRBJ2-2; TRBD2 agrees at 14 bases. CDR1 is ENHRY, CDR2 SYGVKD, per germline. CDR3 size: 15 residues. V shed 8 bases, J shed 3 bases, and the junction held 2 bases outside the gene matches. The CDR3 coding sequence is TGTGCCATCGGGACTAGCGGGGGACACACCGGGGAGCTGTTTTTT. It translates to CAIGTSGGHTGELFF.

This chain joins TRBV27 and TRBJ1-2, with 9 bases fitting TRBD1. With 3 bases clipped from V and 8 bases from J, the junction kept 7 bases outside the gene matches. Germline V lookup: CDR1 MNHEY, CDR2 SMNVEV (reference sequence). There are 14 residues in the CDR3. CDR3 nucleotides: TGTGCCAGCAGTTTGGGGACAGGGTCTGGCGGCTACACCTTC. It specifies CASSLGTGSGGYTF.

The chain links TRBV4-1 to TRBJ2-1; TRBD1 aligns across 7 bases. J lost 7 bases, V lost 4 bases, and 13 bases had no gene match. The CDR3 consists of 16 residues. Per the germline V gene, CDR1 is MGHRA and CDR2 is YSYEKL. CDR3 nucleotide sequence: TGCGCCAGCAGCCGGAGTCCAGGGGGAAAGGATAATGAGCAGTTCTTC. Translated: CASSRSPGGKDNEQFF.

V usage is TRBV5-4 and J usage is TRBJ2-7; maybe TRBD2 (5 bases). V lost 3 bases to trimming and J lost 3 bases, with 19 bases between them. The CDR3 totals 16 residues. CDR1 SGHNT and CDR2 YYREEE come from the germline V gene (reference sequence). DNA of the CDR3: TGTGCCAGCAGCTCGGGGTCAGAGCGGTCGAGCTACGAGCAGTACTTC. It encodes CASSSGSERSSYEQYF.

The chain is built from TRBV21-1 and TRBJ2-7; the D segment call TRBD2 is taken from the table without a DNA check. TRBV21-1 constitutes a pseudogene. This CDR3 spans 15 amino acids. The CDR3 bases are TGTGCCAGCAGCAGGGCTAGCGGGTCCTCCTACGAGCAGTACTTC. It translates to CASSRASGSSYEQYF.

This chain connects TRBV7-2 to TRBJ2-7; 12 bases agree with TRBD1. CDR1 is SGHTA, CDR2 FQGNSA, per germline. The junction had 18 bases not matched to a gene; V was cut back by 4 bases and J by 5 bases. The CDR3 has 19 amino acids. The CDR3 region is CASSSGQGALGTSGNEQYF. The CDR3 DNA sequence: TGTGCCAGCAGCTCGGGACAGGGGGCGTTAGGAACTAGCGGGAACGAGCAGTACTTC.

At least ten counts were recorded for this clone. The rearrangement joins TRBV5-5 to TRBJ1-2, with 11 bases aligning to TRBD1. CDR1 is SGHKS, CDR2 YYEKEE, per germline (reference sequence). This CDR3 has 15 amino acids. After removal of 4 bases from V and 2 bases from J, the junction contained 4 bases not matched to a gene. The CDR3 region has the DNA TGTGCCAGCAGCCCAGGGACAGGGGGAAACTATGGCTACACCTTC. Protein sequence: CASSPGTGGNYGYTF.

The chain uses TRBV5-1 and TRBJ1-6; 9 bases line up with TRBD1. This CDR3 is 17 amino acids long. Per germline, CDR1 SGHRS and CDR2 YFSETQ. The trim removed 2 bases at V and 6 bases at J, leaving 9 bases unmatched. In DNA form, the CDR3 reads TGCGCCAGCAGCTTACTCTCCCCGGGACAGGGTAATTCACCCCTCCACTTT. This sequence encodes CASSLLSPGQGNSPLHF.

This chain uses TRBV5-1 with TRBJ2-3; 13 bases are shared with TRBD2. Trimming took 4 bases from V and 5 from J; bases not matched to a gene: 7. Germline CDR1 and CDR2: SGHRS and YFSETQ. This CDR3 has 16 amino acids. The CDR3 loop reads CASSSTSGGARDTQYF. The CDR3 nucleotides read TGCGCCAGCAGCAGTACTAGCGGGGGGGCCAGAGATACGCAGTATTTT.

The chain has TRBV19 and TRBJ1-4; TRBD1 might be the D (5 bases). Germline CDR1 LNHDA, CDR2 SQIVND (reference sequence). V was pared by 8 bases and J by 8 bases, with 12 bases between. This CDR3 spans 12 amino acids. The CDR3 coding sequence is TGTGCCAGTTGGCCGGGGCGCGAAAAACTGTTTTTT. Protein: CASWPGREKLFF.

The chain employs TRBV10-1 and TRBJ2-5; 14 nucleotides agree with TRBD2. The CDR3 is made up of 14 amino acids. Germline CDR1 is WNHNN and CDR2 is SYGVQD (reference sequence). V shed 2 bases, J shed 7 bases, and the junction held 0 bases outside the gene matches. The CDR3 nucleotides read TGCGCCAGCAGTGAGGGGACTAGCGGGGGGACCCAGTACTTC. As protein: CASSEGTSGGTQYF.

The CDR3, as DNA: TGTGCCTACCGCCAGTCCCGTAATTCACCCCTCCACTTT. Protein product: CAYRQSRNSPLHF. The chain employs TRBV30 and TRBJ1-6; no definite D call. Germline V gene data show CDR1 as GTSNPN and CDR2 as SVGIG (reference sequence). The CDR3 covers 13 residues. The V end was cut by 7 bases, the J end by 6 bases, with 13 bases between.